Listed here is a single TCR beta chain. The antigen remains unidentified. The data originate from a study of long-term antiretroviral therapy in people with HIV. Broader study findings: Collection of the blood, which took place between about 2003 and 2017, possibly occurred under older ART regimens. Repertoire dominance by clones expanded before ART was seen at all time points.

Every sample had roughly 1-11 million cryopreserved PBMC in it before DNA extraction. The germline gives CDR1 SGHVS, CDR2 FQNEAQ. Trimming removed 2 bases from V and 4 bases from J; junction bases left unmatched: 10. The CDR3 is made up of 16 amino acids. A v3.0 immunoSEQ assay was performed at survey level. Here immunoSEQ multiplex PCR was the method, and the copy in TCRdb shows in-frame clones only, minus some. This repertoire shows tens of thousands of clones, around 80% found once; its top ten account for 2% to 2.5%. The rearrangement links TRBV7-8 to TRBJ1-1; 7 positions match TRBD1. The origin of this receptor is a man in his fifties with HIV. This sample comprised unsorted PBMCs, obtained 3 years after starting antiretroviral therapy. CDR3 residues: CASSLTTGNYGTEAFF. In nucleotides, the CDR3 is TGTGCCAGCAGCTTAACGACAGGGAACTATGGCACTGAAGCTTTCTTT.